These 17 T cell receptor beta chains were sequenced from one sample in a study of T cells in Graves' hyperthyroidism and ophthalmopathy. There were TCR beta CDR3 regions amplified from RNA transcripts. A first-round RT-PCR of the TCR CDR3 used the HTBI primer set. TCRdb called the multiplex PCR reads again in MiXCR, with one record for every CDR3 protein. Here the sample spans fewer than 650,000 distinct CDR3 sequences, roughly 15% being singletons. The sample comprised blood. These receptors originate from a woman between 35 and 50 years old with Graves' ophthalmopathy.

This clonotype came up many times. The CDR3 DNA reads as TGTGCCAGCAGGTCTACCTGGGGTTCCGGGGCCAACGTCCTGACTTTC. It yields the protein CASRSTWGSGANVLTF. V and J are TRBV28 and TRBJ2-6; D remains unclear. The CDR3 spans 16 residues. CDR1 and CDR2 (germline): MDHEN, SYDVKM. The ends were cut back, 6 bases at V and 4 bases at J, with 16 bases in the middle.

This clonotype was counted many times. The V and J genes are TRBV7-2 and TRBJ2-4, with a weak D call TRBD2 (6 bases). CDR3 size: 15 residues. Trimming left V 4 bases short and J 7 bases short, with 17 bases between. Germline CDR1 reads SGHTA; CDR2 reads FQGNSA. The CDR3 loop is CASSSIADRGNIQYF. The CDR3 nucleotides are TGTGCCAGCAGCTCCATAGCGGACCGGGGGAACATTCAGTACTTC.

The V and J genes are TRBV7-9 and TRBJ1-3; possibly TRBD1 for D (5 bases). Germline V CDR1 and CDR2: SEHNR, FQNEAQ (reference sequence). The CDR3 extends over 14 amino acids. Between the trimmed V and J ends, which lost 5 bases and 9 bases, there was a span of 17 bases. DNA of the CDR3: TGTGCCAGCAGCCCTTCAGGCCTCGGGGGCACCATATATTTT. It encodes CASSPSGLGGTIYF.

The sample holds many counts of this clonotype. CDR3 loop: CSARSSNQPQHF. The CDR3 bases are TGCAGTGCTAGAAGTAGCAATCAGCCCCAGCATTTT. The rearrangement uses TRBV20-1 and TRBJ1-5, with no clear D. The CDR3 runs 12 residues. In germline, CDR1 is DFQATT, CDR2 SNEGSKA (reference sequence). V was clipped by 2 bases and J by 0 bases, with 2 bases between them.

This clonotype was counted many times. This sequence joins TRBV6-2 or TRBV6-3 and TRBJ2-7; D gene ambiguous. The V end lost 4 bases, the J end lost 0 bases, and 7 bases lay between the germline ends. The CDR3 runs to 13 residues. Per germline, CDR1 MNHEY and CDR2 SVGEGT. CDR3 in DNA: TGTGCCAGCAGTTCTCCGTACTCCTACGAGCAGTACTTC. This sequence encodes CASSSPYSYEQYF.

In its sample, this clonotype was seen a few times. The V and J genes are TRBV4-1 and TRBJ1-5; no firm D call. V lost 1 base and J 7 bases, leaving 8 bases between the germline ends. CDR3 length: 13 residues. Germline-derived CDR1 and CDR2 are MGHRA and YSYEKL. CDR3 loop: CASSQAPEQPQHF. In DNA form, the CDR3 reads TGCGCCAGCAGCCAAGCGCCAGAGCAGCCCCAGCATTTT.

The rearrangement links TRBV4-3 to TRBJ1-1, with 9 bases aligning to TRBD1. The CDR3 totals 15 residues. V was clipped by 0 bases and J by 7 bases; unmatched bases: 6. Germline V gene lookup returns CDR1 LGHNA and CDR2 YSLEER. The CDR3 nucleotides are TGCGCCAGCAGCCAAGATTCCGGGACAGGGCGTGAAGCTTTCTTT. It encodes CASSQDSGTGREAFF.

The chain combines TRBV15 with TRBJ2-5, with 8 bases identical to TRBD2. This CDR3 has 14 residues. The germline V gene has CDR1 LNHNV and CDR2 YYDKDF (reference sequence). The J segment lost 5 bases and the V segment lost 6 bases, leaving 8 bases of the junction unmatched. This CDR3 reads CATRVGRADETQYF. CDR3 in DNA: TGTGCCACCAGAGTCGGGAGGGCCGACGAGACCCAGTACTTC. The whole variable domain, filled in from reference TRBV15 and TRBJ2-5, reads DAMVIQNPRYQVTQFGKPVTLSCSQTLNHNVMYWYQQKSSQAPKLLFHYYDKDFNNEADTPDNFQSRRPNTSFCFLDIRSPGLGDTAMYLCATRVGRADETQYFGPGTRLLVL.

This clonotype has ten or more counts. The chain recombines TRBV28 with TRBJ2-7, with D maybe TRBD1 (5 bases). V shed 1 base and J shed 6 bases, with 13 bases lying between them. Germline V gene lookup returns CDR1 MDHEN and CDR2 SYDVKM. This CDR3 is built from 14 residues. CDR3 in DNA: TGTGCCAGCAGTTTATCCAGGGTAAAGGGCGAGCAGTACTTC. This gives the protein CASSLSRVKGEQYF.

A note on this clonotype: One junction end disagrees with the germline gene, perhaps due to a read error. This CDR3 is CASGLFSGNTIYF. The DNA for the CDR3 is TGTGCCAGCGGTTTGTTCTCTGGAAACACCATATATTTT. This sequence joins TRBV12-3 or TRBV12-4 and TRBJ1-3; D remains unclear. CDR3 size: 13 residues.

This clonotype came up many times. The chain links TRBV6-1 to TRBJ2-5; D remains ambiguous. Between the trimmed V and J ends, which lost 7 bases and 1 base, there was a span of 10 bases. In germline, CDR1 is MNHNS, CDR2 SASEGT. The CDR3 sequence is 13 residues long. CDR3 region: CASTLTGQETQYF. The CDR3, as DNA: TGTGCCAGCACCTTGACGGGCCAAGAGACCCAGTACTTC.

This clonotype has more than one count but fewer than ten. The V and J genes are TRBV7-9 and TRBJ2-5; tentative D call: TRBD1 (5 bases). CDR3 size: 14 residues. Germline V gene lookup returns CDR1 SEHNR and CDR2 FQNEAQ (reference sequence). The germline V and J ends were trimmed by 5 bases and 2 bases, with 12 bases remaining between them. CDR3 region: CASSVVHRQETQYF. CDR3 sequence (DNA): TGTGCCAGCAGCGTGGTCCACAGGCAAGAGACCCAGTACTTC.

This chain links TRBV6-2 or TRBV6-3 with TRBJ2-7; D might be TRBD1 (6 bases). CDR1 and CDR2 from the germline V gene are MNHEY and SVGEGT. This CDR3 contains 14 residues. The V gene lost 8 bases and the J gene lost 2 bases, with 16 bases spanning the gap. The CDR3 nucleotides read TGTGCCAGCTCAGGGGTAGCGCTTGCCTACGAGCAGTACTTC. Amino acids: CASSGVALAYEQYF.

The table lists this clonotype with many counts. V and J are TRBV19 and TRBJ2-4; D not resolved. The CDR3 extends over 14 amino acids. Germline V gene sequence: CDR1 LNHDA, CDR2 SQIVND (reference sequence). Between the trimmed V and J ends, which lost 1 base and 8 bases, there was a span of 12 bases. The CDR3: CASSIGQSADIQYF. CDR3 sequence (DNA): TGTGCCAGTAGTATAGGTCAGTCGGCGGACATTCAGTACTTC.

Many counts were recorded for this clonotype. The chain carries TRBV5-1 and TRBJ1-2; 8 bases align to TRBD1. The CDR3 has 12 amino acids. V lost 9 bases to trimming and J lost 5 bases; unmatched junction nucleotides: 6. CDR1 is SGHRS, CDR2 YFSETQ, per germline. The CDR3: CATAGQEYGYTF. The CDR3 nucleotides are TGCGCCACCGCGGGACAGGAGTATGGCTACACCTTC.

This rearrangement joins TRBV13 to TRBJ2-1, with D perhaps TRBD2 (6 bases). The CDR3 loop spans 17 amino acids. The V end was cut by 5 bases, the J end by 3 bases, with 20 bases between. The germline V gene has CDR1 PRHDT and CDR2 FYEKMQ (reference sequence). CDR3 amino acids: CASSPQRVAGNYNEQFF. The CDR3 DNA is TGTGCCAGCAGCCCACAGCGGGTGGCGGGAAACTACAATGAGCAGTTCTTC.

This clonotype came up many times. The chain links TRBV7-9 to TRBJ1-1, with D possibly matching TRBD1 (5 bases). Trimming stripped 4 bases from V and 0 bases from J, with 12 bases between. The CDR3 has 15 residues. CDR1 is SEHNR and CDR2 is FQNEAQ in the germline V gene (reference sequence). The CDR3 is CASSYEGLLNTEAFF. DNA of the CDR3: TGTGCCAGCAGCTACGAGGGACTACTGAACACTGAAGCTTTCTTT.